Sequencing of this T cell receptor beta chain was carried out in a study of shared clonotypes between healthy human individuals. The repertoire was sequenced with immunoSEQ multiplex PCR; TCRdb's copy has only in-frame clones and lacks some. The table lists hundreds of thousands of clones, around 72% of them singletons. The V end lost 4 bases, the J end lost 3 bases, and 26 bases lay between the germline ends. The germline CDR1 and CDR2 sequences are SGHRS and YFSETQ. This CDR3 region has 18 residues. Free of recent acute infections or vaccinations, the donors were healthy HIV-negative adults. This chain joins TRBV5-1 and TRBJ2-7; possible D gene TRBD2, 6 bases. The specimen sequenced was memory CD4+ T cells sorted from blood. Subset given: CD45RA-negative fraction. This clonotype was sampled from a woman under 40 in good health. The CDR3 DNA sequence: TGCGCCAGCAGCCTGTGGCTAGCGAAAGATAAAATGAACTACGAGCAGTACTTC. Protein sequence: CASSLWLAKDKMNYEQYF.